One sample yielded the 27 T cell receptor beta chains listed below, sequenced in a study of OX40 agonist ivuxolimab in advanced cancers. The data were produced by immunoSEQ multiplex PCR, yet TCRdb's version contains in-frame clones alone and is incomplete. The top ten hold roughly 2% of the sample, which has 53,000 or so clones, around 77% seen once. The material sequenced was CD4+ or CD8+ T cells sorted from blood, taken in a trial of the OX40 agonist ivuxolimab. These receptors all come from an adult with an advanced solid tumor such as melanoma, head and neck, liver or kidney cancer.

The chain recombines TRBV30 with TRBJ2-7; 7 nucleotides line up with TRBD1. V trimming: 4 bases; J trimming: 4 bases; junction bases outside the gene matches: 19. This CDR3 spans 17 amino acids. CDR1 and CDR2 (germline): GTSNPN, SVGIG (reference sequence). The CDR3 sequence: CAWNSRFGTGDGYEQYF. The CDR3 region has the DNA TGTGCCTGGAACTCCCGTTTTGGAACAGGGGATGGGTACGAGCAGTACTTC.

The V gene is TRBV30, the J gene TRBJ2-1; TRBD1 aligns across 12 bases. The CDR3 spans 15 residues. With 0 bases clipped from V and 7 bases from J, the junction kept 4 bases outside the gene matches. CDR1 and CDR2 (germline): GTSNPN, SVGIG (reference sequence). The CDR3 region has the DNA TGTGCCTGGAGTGTTTCGGGACAGGGGGCAAATGAGCAGTTCTTC. Translation: CAWSVSGQGANEQFF.

This clone occurred once. The genes are TRBV7-9 and TRBJ1-5; tentatively, D is TRBD1 (5 bases). CDR1 and CDR2 (germline): SEHNR, FQNEAQ (reference sequence). The CDR3 spans 14 residues. With 5 bases removed from V and 4 bases from J, the gap between germline ends came to 12 bases. CDR3 DNA: TGTGCCAGCAGCACTGGGGCAAAAAATCAGCCCCAGCATTTT. Amino acids: CASSTGAKNQPQHF.

V usage is TRBV4-1 and J usage is TRBJ1-2; 10 bases are a match to TRBD1. The CDR3 runs 16 residues. Per germline, CDR1 MGHRA and CDR2 YSYEKL. Trimming cost V 0 bases and J 3 bases; bases outside gene matches: 4. The DNA for the CDR3 is TGCGCCAGCAGCCAAGATCCGGGGACAGGGGACTATGGCTACACCTTC. Its translation is CASSQDPGTGDYGYTF.

Regarding this clone: The sample has other DNA sequences that encode this CDR3 too. DNA of the CDR3: TGTGCCAGTAGTCCCAGGGGATACAATGAGCAGTTCTTC. Amino acid sequence: CASSPRGYNEQFF. The chain employs TRBV19 and TRBJ2-1, with D maybe TRBD1 (6 bases). The CDR3 is 13 amino acids. Germline V CDR1 and CDR2: LNHDA, SQIVND (reference sequence). V lost 5 bases and J lost 4, with 9 bases in between.

The chain has TRBV2 and TRBJ2-7; 9 bases align to TRBD2. This CDR3 contains 18 residues. With 2 bases clipped from V and 0 bases from J, the junction kept 11 bases outside the gene matches. Germline CDR1 is SNHLY and CDR2 is FYNNEI. The CDR3 DNA follows: TGTGCCAGCAGTGAAAGGCTAGCGGGAACTACCATCTCCTACGAGCAGTACTTC. Translated: CASSERLAGTTISYEQYF.

The chain carries TRBV18 and TRBJ2-1; D unclear. Trimming took off 3 bases at V and 4 bases at J, with 10 bases between the two ends. Looked up from germline, CDR1 is KGHSH and CDR2 is LQKENI. The CDR3 is 14 amino acids. The DNA of the CDR3 is TGTGCCAGCTCACCTCAGAGTGCGTACAATGAGCAGTTCTTC. This gives the protein CASSPQSAYNEQFF.

The V gene is TRBV9, the J gene TRBJ2-7, with TRBD1 identical over 11 bases. The CDR3 has 16 amino acids. V was pared by 0 bases and J by 2 bases, with 4 bases of the junction left unmatched. The germline CDR1 and CDR2 sequences are SGDLS and YYNGEE. The DNA for the CDR3 is TGTGCCAGCAGCGTAGGAGGGGGACAGGGGGCCTACGAGCAGTACTTC. Translated, it gives CASSVGGGQGAYEQYF.

This clone has just a few counts. This rearrangement joins TRBV5-5 to TRBJ2-1; possibly TRBD2 for D (6 bases). Germline assignment: CDR1 SGHKS and CDR2 YYEKEE (reference sequence). This CDR3 is built from 16 residues. The V end lost 0 bases, the J end lost 6 bases, and 16 bases lay between the germline ends. This CDR3 reads CASSLAGVRAGNEQFF. Here the CDR3 DNA reads TGTGCCAGCAGCTTGGCGGGGGTGCGGGCCGGCAATGAGCAGTTCTTC.

This chain uses TRBV7-2 with TRBJ1-5; D call uncertain. Germline values: CDR1 SGHTA, CDR2 FQGNSA. The CDR3 spans 13 residues. Trimming took 1 base from V and 5 from J, leaving 6 bases between them. The CDR3 DNA reads TGTGCCAGCAGCTTAGGACCATATCAGCCCCAGCATTTT. Amino acids: CASSLGPYQPQHF. The variable domain in full, with the rest retrieved from reference TRBV7-2 and TRBJ1-5, is GAGVSQSPSNKVTEKGKDVELRCDPISGHTALYWYRQSLGQGLEFLIYFQGNSAPDKSGLPSDRFSAERTGGSVSTLTIQRTQQEDSAVYLCASSLGPYQPQHFGDGTRLSIL.

This clone was seen more than once but under ten times. DNA for the CDR3: TGTGCCAGCAGCCGCGGACAGGGGAGGAGGACTGAAGCTTTCTTT. Its translation is CASSRGQGRRTEAFF. The rearrangement joins TRBV7-2 to TRBJ1-1, with 9 bases identical to TRBD1. The CDR3 is 15 amino acids. Germline CDR1 reads SGHTA; CDR2 reads FQGNSA. Trimming removed 5 bases from V and 5 bases from J; junction bases left unmatched: 9.

The V and J genes are TRBV4-1 and TRBJ2-1, with no clear D. CDR1 MGHRA and CDR2 YSYEKL come from the germline V gene. CDR3 length equals 14 residues. V dropped 4 bases and J dropped 7 bases, with 14 bases sitting between them. The CDR3 nucleotides read TGCGCCAGCAGCCCCGACTCCCGTGGGAATGAGCAGTTCTTC. As protein: CASSPDSRGNEQFF.

The chain employs TRBV18 and TRBJ2-5; 7 bases align to TRBD1. The germline V gene encodes CDR1 KGHSH and CDR2 LQKENI. V gave up 4 bases and J gave up 5 bases; unmatched junction bases: 13. The CDR3 has 16 amino acids. Written as DNA, the CDR3 is TGTGCCAGCTCACAGTCCGACAGGGATGGACAGGAGACCCAGTACTTC. The encoded protein is CASSQSDRDGQETQYF.

The chain carries TRBV15 and TRBJ2-1, with D unclear. Trimming left V 4 bases short and J 5 bases short, with 9 bases between. CDR1 is LNHNV and CDR2 is YYDKDF in the germline V gene (reference sequence). The CDR3 totals 13 residues. The CDR3 sequence is CATSTWGNNEQFF. The DNA of the CDR3 is TGTGCCACCAGCACCTGGGGTAACAATGAGCAGTTCTTC.

This clone was seen once. V gene TRBV5-1 combines with J gene TRBJ2-3; D perhaps matches TRBD2 (6 bases). Germline V gene sequence: CDR1 SGHRS, CDR2 YFSETQ. V dropped 5 bases and J dropped 0 bases, with 13 bases sitting between them. The CDR3 loop spans 15 amino acids. This CDR3 reads CASRVSGTSTDTQYF. The CDR3 DNA follows: TGCGCCAGCAGAGTTTCCGGGACTAGCACAGATACGCAGTATTTT.

The chain has TRBV18 and TRBJ2-7; no firm D call. The V end was cut by 4 bases, the J end by 2 bases, with 9 bases between. Germline CDR1 and CDR2: KGHSH and LQKENI. This CDR3 is 13 amino acids long. Written as DNA, the CDR3 is TGTGCCAGCTCACAAACAGAAACCTACGAGCAGTACTTC. The encoded protein is CASSQTETYEQYF.

The chain employs TRBV6-1 and TRBJ2-7, with 8 bases fitting TRBD1. The CDR3 is made up of 14 amino acids. V was clipped by 4 bases and J by 3 bases; unmatched bases: 5. CDR1 is MNHNS and CDR2 is SASEGT in the germline V gene. The CDR3 here is CASSGGTGSYEQYF. CDR3 sequence (DNA): TGTGCCAGCAGTGGGGGGACAGGTAGCTACGAGCAGTACTTC.

In this sample, this clone turned up a few times. This sequence joins TRBV29-1 and TRBJ1-2; weak D call: TRBD1 (6 bases). The V end was cut by 0 bases, the J end by 4 bases, with 18 bases between. The V gene's germline CDR1 is SQVTM and CDR2 ANQGSEA. The CDR3 runs to 16 residues. The chain's CDR3 is CSVEDLDRLSLYGYTF. CDR3 coding DNA: TGCAGCGTTGAAGATCTTGACAGGCTATCGCTCTATGGCTACACCTTC.

In this sample, this clone turned up once. The chain recombines TRBV6-1 with TRBJ1-5, with D hard to call. The germline CDR1 and CDR2 sequences are MNHNS and SASEGT. V shed 6 bases and J shed 2 bases, with 11 bases lying between them. This CDR3 is 14 amino acids long. CDR3 nucleotides: TGTGCCAGCAGCTATAGTGGGGGCAATCAGCCCCAGCATTTT. Translating gives CASSYSGGNQPQHF.

This clone was seen a single time. J is TRBJ2-7 and V is TRBV6-1; TRBD1 or TRBD2 may be the D gene (5 bases each). Germline CDR1 MNHNS, CDR2 SASEGT. V was clipped by 7 bases and J by 5 bases, with 15 bases between them. CDR3 size: 13 residues. The CDR3 sequence is CASTLTVGDEQYF. Written as DNA, the CDR3 is TGTGCCAGCACCCTGACCGTGGGGGACGAGCAGTACTTC.

The chain links TRBV9 to TRBJ2-7, with TRBD2 matching over 14 bases. Trimming removed 3 bases from V and 2 bases from J; junction bases left unmatched: 7. The CDR3 has 17 residues. CDR1 and CDR2 from the germline V gene are SGDLS and YYNGEE. CDR3 region: CASSATSGRVPTYEQYF. The CDR3 nucleotides are TGTGCCAGCAGCGCGACTAGCGGGAGGGTCCCGACCTACGAGCAGTACTTC.

The V call is TRBV7-9, the J call TRBJ1-5; TRBD1 agrees at 10 bases. V dropped 5 bases and J dropped 6; count of bases not matched to a gene: 4. Germline loops: CDR1 SEHNR, CDR2 FQNEAQ (reference sequence). The CDR3 contains 14 residues. Here the CDR3 DNA reads TGTGCCAGCAGCCCTGGGGACAGGGGTCAGCCCCAGCATTTT. Residues: CASSPGDRGQPQHF.

The V gene is TRBV15, the J gene TRBJ2-7, with 8 positions matching TRBD1. CDR1 and CDR2 from the germline V gene are LNHNV and YYDKDF (reference sequence). The V segment lost 0 bases and the J segment 2 bases; nucleotides outside the gene matches: 6. The CDR3 consists of 16 residues. The CDR3 sequence: CATSRDLLQGAYEQYF. CDR3 DNA sequence: TGTGCCACCAGCAGAGATCTGCTACAGGGGGCCTACGAGCAGTACTTC.

This clone was picked up a small number of times. V and J are TRBV5-1 and TRBJ2-7, with D perhaps matching TRBD2 (6 bases). Trimming removed 5 bases at V and 3 bases at J, with 18 bases between. Germline values: CDR1 SGHRS, CDR2 YFSETQ. The CDR3 has 15 residues. Written as DNA, the CDR3 is TGCGCCAGCAGGGAGGGACTGAAGAGATTCTACGAGCAGTACTTC. This gives the protein CASREGLKRFYEQYF.

The chain has TRBV30 and TRBJ1-2; tentative D call: TRBD1 (6 bases). Trimming left V 0 bases short and J 12 bases short, with 17 bases between. In germline, CDR1 is GTSNPN, CDR2 SVGIG (reference sequence). The CDR3 consists of 13 residues. The CDR3 bases are TGTGCCTGGAGTGTACAGGGTGGTTTTGTCAACACCTTC. As protein: CAWSVQGGFVNTF.

This clone was seen only a few times. V is TRBV27 and J is TRBJ2-2; 10 bases align to TRBD1. The CDR3 is 16 amino acids. Germline V CDR1 and CDR2: MNHEY, SMNVEV (reference sequence). V dropped 6 bases and J dropped 7; count of bases not matched to a gene: 11. The CDR3 region has the DNA TGTGCCAGCAGGGACTCAGACAGGGGGCGGGACGGGGAGCTGTTTTTT. Translated, it gives CASRDSDRGRDGELFF.

The V call is TRBV27, the J call TRBJ2-1, with 7 bases that match TRBD2. The germline gives CDR1 MNHEY, CDR2 SMNVEV (reference sequence). Trimming removed 3 bases from V and 4 bases from J; junction bases left unmatched: 6. The CDR3 spans 15 residues. CDR3 coding DNA: TGTGCCAGCAGTTTTGCGGGAGTAGGATACAATGAGCAGTTCTTC. It is translated as CASSFAGVGYNEQFF.